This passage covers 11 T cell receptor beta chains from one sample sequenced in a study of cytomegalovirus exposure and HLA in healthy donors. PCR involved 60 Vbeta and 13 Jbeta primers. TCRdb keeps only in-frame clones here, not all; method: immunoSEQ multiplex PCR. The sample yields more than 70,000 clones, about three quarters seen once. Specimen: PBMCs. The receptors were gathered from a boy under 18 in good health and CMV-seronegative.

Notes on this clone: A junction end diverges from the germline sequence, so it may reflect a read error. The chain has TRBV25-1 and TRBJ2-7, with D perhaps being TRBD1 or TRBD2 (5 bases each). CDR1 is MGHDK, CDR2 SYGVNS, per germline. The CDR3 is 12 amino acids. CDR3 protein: CASSEGSYEQYF. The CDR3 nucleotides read TGTGCCAGTAGTGAGGGGAGTTACGAGCAGTACTTC.

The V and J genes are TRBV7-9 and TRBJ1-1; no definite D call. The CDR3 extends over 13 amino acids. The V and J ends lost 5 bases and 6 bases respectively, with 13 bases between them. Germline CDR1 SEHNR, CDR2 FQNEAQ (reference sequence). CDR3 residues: CASSQESVSEAFF. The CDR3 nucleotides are TGTGCCAGCAGCCAAGAATCGGTCTCTGAAGCTTTCTTT.

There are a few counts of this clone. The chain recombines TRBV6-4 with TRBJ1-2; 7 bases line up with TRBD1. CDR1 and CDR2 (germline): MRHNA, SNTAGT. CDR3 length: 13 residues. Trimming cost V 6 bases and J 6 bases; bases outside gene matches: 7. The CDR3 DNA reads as TGTGCCAGCAGCCGAACAGGGGAGCATGGCTACACCTTC. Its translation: CASSRTGEHGYTF.

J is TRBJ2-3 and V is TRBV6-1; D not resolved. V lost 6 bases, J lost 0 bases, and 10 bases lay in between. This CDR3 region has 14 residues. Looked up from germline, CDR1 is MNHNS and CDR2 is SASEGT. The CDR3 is CASSEIQSTDTQYF. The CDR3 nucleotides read TGTGCCAGCAGCGAGATTCAAAGCACAGATACGCAGTATTTT.

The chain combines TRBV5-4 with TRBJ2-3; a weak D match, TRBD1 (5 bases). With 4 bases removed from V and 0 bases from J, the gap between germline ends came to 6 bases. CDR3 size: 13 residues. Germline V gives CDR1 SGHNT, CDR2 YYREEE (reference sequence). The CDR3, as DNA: TGTGCCAGCAGCCAGGGAAGCACAGATACGCAGTATTTT. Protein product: CASSQGSTDTQYF.

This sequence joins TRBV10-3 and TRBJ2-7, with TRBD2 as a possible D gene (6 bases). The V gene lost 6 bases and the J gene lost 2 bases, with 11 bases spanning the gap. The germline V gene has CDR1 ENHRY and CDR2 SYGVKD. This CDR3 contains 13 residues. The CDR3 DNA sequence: TGTGCCATCAGGAGGGAGGCCACCTACGAGCAGTACTTC. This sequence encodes CAIRREATYEQYF.

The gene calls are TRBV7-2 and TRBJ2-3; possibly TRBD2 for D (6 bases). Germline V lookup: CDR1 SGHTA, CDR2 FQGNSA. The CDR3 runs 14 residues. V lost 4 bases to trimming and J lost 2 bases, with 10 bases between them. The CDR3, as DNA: TGTGCCAGCAGCTCGGACTATTCCACAGATACGCAGTATTTT. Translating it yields CASSSDYSTDTQYF.

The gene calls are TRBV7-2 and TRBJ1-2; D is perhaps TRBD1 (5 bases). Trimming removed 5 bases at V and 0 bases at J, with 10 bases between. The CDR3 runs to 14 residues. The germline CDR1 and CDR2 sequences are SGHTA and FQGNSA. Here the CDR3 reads CASSPGGTNYGYTF. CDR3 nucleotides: TGTGCCAGCAGCCCGGGGGGGACTAACTATGGCTACACCTTC.

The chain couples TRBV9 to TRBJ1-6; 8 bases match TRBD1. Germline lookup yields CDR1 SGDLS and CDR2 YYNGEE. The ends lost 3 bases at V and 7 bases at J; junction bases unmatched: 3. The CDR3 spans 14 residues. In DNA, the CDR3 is TGTGCCAGCAGCGAGACAGGGGTGAATTCACCCCTCCACTTT. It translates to CASSETGVNSPLHF.

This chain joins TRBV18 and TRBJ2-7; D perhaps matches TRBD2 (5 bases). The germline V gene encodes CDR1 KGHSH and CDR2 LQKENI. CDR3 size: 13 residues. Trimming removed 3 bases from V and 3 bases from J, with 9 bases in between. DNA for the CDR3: TGTGCCAGCTCACCGGACTCGAACTACGAGCAGTACTTC. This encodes CASSPDSNYEQYF. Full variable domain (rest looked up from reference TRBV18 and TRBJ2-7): NAGVMQNPRHLVRRRGQEARLRCSPMKGHSHVYWYRQLPEEGLKFMVYLQKENIIDESGMPKERFSAEFPKEGPSILRIQQVVRGDSAAYFCASSPDSNYEQYFGPGTRLTVT.

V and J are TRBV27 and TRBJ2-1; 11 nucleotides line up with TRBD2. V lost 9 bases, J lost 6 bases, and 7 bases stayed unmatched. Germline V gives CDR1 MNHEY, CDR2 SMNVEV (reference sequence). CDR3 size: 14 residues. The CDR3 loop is CASNLAGGANEQFF. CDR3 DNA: TGTGCCAGTAACTTAGCGGGAGGGGCCAATGAGCAGTTCTTC.